This entry features one TCR beta chain sequence. These data are taken from a study of blood T cell repertoires in COVID-19. Study information: Italy, Spain and the United States were the sources of the convalescent and acute COVID-19 samples.

TCRdb's table, derived via immunoSEQ multiplex PCR, lists solely in-frame clones and lacks some. Here the sample spans about 89,000 clones, around 89% being singletons. The ends lost 7 bases at V and 6 bases at J; junction bases unmatched: 6. The length of the CDR3 is 13 residues. Germline V CDR1 and CDR2: LNHDA, SQIVND (reference sequence). This clonotype was obtained from a man in his sixties with acute or convalescent COVID-19. Input material: peripheral blood. The chain employs TRBV19 and TRBJ1-2, with 9 bases fitting TRBD1. This chain's CDR3 is CASNRGRGNGYTF. The CDR3 region has the DNA TGTGCCAGTAACAGGGGGCGTGGAAATGGCTACACCTTC.